This TCR beta chain was identified during a study of cytomegalovirus exposure and HLA in healthy donors. Whole-study findings and limits: About 90% or about 30% of the time was how often most TCR beta V segments were productive, according to an earlier analysis.

The CDR3 totals 12 residues. Germline V gene sequence: CDR1 SGHRS, CDR2 YFSETQ. Trimming pared 1 base from V and 10 bases from J, leaving 9 bases between. In this sample, this clone turned up a few times. As yet, its antigen is unknown. With 60 Vbeta and 13 Jbeta primers, the PCR was carried out. Profiled with immunoSEQ multiplex PCR; TCRdb holds only in-frame clones, not every one. The table includes about 90,000 clones, about three fifths detected once. This chain uses TRBV5-1 with TRBJ2-1, with unresolved D. The source is a young woman in good health and CMV-seropositive. Sequenced sample: PBMCs. CDR3 amino acids: CASSLRPGEQFF. The CDR3, as DNA: TGCGCCAGCAGCTTGAGGCCCGGGGAGCAGTTCTTC.